Below are 13 T cell receptor beta chains sequenced from a single sample in a study of blood T cell repertoires in COVID-19. The repertoire was sequenced with immunoSEQ multiplex PCR; TCRdb's copy has only in-frame clones and lacks some. The data show about 60,000 clones, with 75% to 95% seen just once and approximately 15% held by the top ten. Material for sequencing was peripheral blood. These receptors all come from a human donor with active COVID-19. The donor label of this sample is uncertain.

The chain uses TRBV6-5 and TRBJ2-1, with 13 bases lining up with TRBD2. The CDR3 has 14 amino acids. Germline V gene data show CDR1 as MNHEY and CDR2 as SVGAGI. With V trimmed by 5 bases and J by 10 bases, 5 bases remained unmatched. In nucleotides, the CDR3 is TGTGCCAGCAGTCTCGGGACTAGCGGGACAGAGCAGTTCTTC. This translates into CASSLGTSGTEQFF.

The chain employs TRBV4-2 and TRBJ2-2; 12 nucleotides match TRBD2. Germline CDR1 and CDR2: LGHNA and YNFKEQ. This CDR3 comprises 18 residues. V dropped 2 bases and J dropped 5; count of bases not matched to a gene: 9. The chain's CDR3 is CASSQLLGLAGITGELFF. CDR3 coding DNA: TGTGCCAGCAGCCAACTCCTCGGACTAGCGGGGATAACCGGGGAGCTGTTTTTT.

This chain joins TRBV9 and TRBJ1-2; D is undetermined. V was clipped by 4 bases and J by 6 bases, with 13 bases between them. This CDR3 is built from 13 residues. Germline CDR1 is SGDLS and CDR2 is YYNGEE. The CDR3 DNA reads as TGTGCCAGCAGCCCGGGTCTTCCAGATGGCTACACCTTC. Translating it yields CASSPGLPDGYTF.

The V and J genes are TRBV7-9 and TRBJ1-4; the match to TRBD1 covers 10 bases. CDR3 length: 15 amino acids. Losses at the gene ends were 4 bases for V and 5 bases for J; bases not matched to a gene: 4. The germline gives CDR1 SEHNR, CDR2 FQNEAQ (reference sequence). The chain's CDR3 is CASSWGQGKNEKLFF. CDR3 DNA: TGTGCCAGCAGCTGGGGACAGGGGAAAAATGAAAAACTGTTTTTT.

The CDR3 here is CASSYSIDRVEGYTF. The CDR3 nucleotides are TGTGCCAGCAGTTACTCGATTGACAGGGTAGAGGGCTACACCTTC. The chain links TRBV6-6 to TRBJ1-2, with TRBD1 matching 7 bases. Per germline, CDR1 MNHNY and CDR2 SVGAGI (reference sequence). The V and J ends lost 0 bases and 8 bases, in that order; junction bases with no gene match: 9. The CDR3 has 15 residues.

The rearrangement uses TRBV28 and TRBJ2-5; 9 bases are a match to TRBD1. J was trimmed by 5 bases and V by 5 bases; bases with no gene match: 6. CDR1 is MDHEN, CDR2 SYDVKM, per germline. This CDR3 comprises 14 residues. The CDR3 coding sequence is TGTGCCAGCAGTCCGGACAGGGGTGGGGAGACCCAGTACTTC. Its protein product is CASSPDRGGETQYF.

The rearrangement links TRBV28 to TRBJ2-7; the match to TRBD2 covers 10 bases. V lost 6 bases, J lost 6 bases, and 5 bases stayed unmatched. The CDR3 consists of 13 residues. Germline V gives CDR1 MDHEN, CDR2 SYDVKM. The CDR3 reads CASSYGTSVEQYF. DNA for the CDR3: TGTGCCAGCAGCTATGGGACTAGCGTCGAGCAGTACTTC.

J is TRBJ1-1 and V is TRBV7-2; tentative D call: TRBD1 (5 bases). The ends were cut back, 5 bases at V and 1 base at J, with 8 bases in the middle. The CDR3 covers 13 residues. Germline CDR1 SGHTA, CDR2 FQGNSA. Written as DNA, the CDR3 is TGTGCCAGCAGCCACGACAGGAACACTGAAGCTTTCTTT. Amino acid sequence: CASSHDRNTEAFF.

The genes are TRBV2 and TRBJ2-1, with 9 bases matching TRBD1. The CDR3 loop spans 15 amino acids. The germline CDR1 and CDR2 sequences are SNHLY and FYNNEI. V was pared by 6 bases and J by 6 bases, with 9 bases of the junction left unmatched. This chain's CDR3 is CASSYRGQRSNEQFF. In DNA, the CDR3 is TGTGCCAGCAGCTACAGGGGGCAAAGATCCAATGAGCAGTTCTTC.

As to this clone: Different DNA sequences within this sample yield the same CDR3. This chain uses TRBV19 with TRBJ2-7; 7 bases agree with TRBD2. The V segment lost 5 bases and the J segment 3 bases; nucleotides outside the gene matches: 7. CDR3 length equals 14 residues. In germline, CDR1 is LNHDA, CDR2 SQIVND (reference sequence). CDR3 residues: CASSPLGGSYEQYF. In nucleotides, the CDR3 is TGTGCCAGTAGTCCCCTGGGGGGGAGCTACGAGCAGTACTTC. Full variable domain (outside the CDR3, taken from reference TRBV19 and TRBJ2-7): DGGITQSPKYLFRKEGQNVTLSCEQNLNHDAMYWYRQDPGQGLRLIYYSQIVNDFQKGDIAEGYSVSREKKESFPLTVTSAQKNPTAFYLCASSPLGGSYEQYFGPGTRLTVT.

This sequence joins TRBV30 and TRBJ1-5; D may be TRBD1 (5 bases). The germline gives CDR1 GTSNPN, CDR2 SVGIG (reference sequence). There are 16 residues in the CDR3. Trimming shortened V by 1 base and J by 0 bases, and 13 bases separated the two germline ends. The CDR3: CAWSGRTMNSNQPQHF. The DNA of the CDR3 is TGTGCCTGGAGTGGCCGGACAATGAATAGCAATCAGCCCCAGCATTTT.

The chain recombines TRBV2 with TRBJ2-1; 9 positions match TRBD2. The CDR3 spans 15 residues. Germline CDR1 and CDR2: SNHLY and FYNNEI. J lost 8 bases, V lost 4 bases, and 9 bases had no gene match. CDR3 nucleotide sequence: TGTGCCAGCAGTGTAGTAGCGGGGGCCTCGCATGAGCAGTTCTTC. Its translation: CASSVVAGASHEQFF.

The chain joins TRBV18 to TRBJ1-1, with TRBD1 matching over 8 bases. The CDR3 sequence is 16 residues long. The V gene's germline CDR1 is KGHSH and CDR2 LQKENI. After removal of 3 bases from V and 4 bases from J, the junction contained 10 bases not matched to a gene. The CDR3 nucleotides are TGTGCCAGCTCACCCTCGACAGGGGTCGGGGGCACTGAAGCTTTCTTT. Translating gives CASSPSTGVGGTEAFF. The variable domain in full, completed from reference TRBV18 and TRBJ1-1, reads NAGVMQNPRHLVRRRGQEARLRCSPMKGHSHVYWYRQLPEEGLKFMVYLQKENIIDESGMPKERFSAEFPKEGPSILRIQQVVRGDSAAYFCASSPSTGVGGTEAFFGQGTRLTVV.